This section outlines one TCR beta chain sequence together with its context. The antigen is unknown. This specimen comes from a study of Tregs in tolerant kidney transplant recipients. Study-wide results and caveats: No direct test of biological reproducibility was done here.

Clones were sequenced by immunoSEQ multiplex PCR, and TCRdb holds only the in-frame ones, with some missing. Of under 300,000 clones in the sample, roughly 84% were seen once. The germline V gene encodes CDR1 SQVTM and CDR2 ANQGSEA. The CDR3 totals 11 residues. V was pared by 6 bases and J by 4 bases, with 0 bases of the junction left unmatched. Sequences were obtained from CD4+ T cells from blood. The receptor was derived from a human donor in good health. The chain combines TRBV29-1 with TRBJ2-3; TRBD1 aligns across 8 bases. The CDR3 here is CSVDRADTQYF. The DNA for the CDR3 is TGCAGCGTGGACAGGGCAGATACGCAGTATTTT.